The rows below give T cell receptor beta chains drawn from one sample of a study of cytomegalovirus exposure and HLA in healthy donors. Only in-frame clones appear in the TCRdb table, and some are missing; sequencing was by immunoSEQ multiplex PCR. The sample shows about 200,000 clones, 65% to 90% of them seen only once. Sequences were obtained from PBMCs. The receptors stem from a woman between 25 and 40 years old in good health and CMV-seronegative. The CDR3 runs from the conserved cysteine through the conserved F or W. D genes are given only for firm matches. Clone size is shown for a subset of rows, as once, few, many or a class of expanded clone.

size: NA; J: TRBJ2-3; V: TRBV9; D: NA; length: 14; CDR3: CASSREVATDTQYF; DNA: TGTGCCAGCAGCAGAGAGGTAGCCACAGATACGCAGTATTTT
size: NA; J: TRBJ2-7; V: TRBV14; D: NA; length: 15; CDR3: CASSQGGHPSYEQYF; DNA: TGTGCCAGCAGCCAAGGGGGACACCCCTCCTACGAGCAGTACTTC
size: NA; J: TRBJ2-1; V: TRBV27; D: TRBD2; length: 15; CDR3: CASSMSGRPYNEQFF; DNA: TGTGCCAGCAGCATGAGCGGGAGGCCCTACAATGAGCAGTTCTTC
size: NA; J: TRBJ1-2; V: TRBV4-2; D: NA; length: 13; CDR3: CASSQGENYGYTF; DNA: TGTGCCAGCAGCCAAGGGGAGAACTATGGCTACACCTTC
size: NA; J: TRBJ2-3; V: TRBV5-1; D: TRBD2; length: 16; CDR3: CASSPGLAGRTDTQYF; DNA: TGCGCCAGCAGCCCCGGACTAGCGGGACGCACAGATACGCAGTATTTT
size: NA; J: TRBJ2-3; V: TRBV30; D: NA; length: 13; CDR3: CAWSGGGTDTQYF; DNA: TGTGCCTGGAGTGGGGGGGGCACAGATACGCAGTATTTT
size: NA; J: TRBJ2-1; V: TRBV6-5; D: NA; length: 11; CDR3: CASSRGSEQFF; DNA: TGTGCCAGCAGCAGAGGTAGTGAGCAGTTCTTC
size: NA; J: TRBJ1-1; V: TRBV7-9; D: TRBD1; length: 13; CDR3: CASNGQVNTEAFF; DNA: TGTGCCAGCAATGGACAGGTGAACACTGAAGCTTTCTTT
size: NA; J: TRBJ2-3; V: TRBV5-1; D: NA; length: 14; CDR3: CASSFNRRTDTQYF; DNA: TGCGCCAGCAGCTTCAACAGACGCACAGATACGCAGTATTTT
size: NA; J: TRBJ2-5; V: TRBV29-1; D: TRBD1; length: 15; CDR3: CSVNPTGQGIETQYF; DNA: TGCAGCGTAAATCCGACGGGACAGGGAATTGAGACCCAGTACTTC
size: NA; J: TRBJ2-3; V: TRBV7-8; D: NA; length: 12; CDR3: CASSDSLDTQYF; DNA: TGTGCCAGCAGCGACAGTCTAGATACGCAGTATTTT
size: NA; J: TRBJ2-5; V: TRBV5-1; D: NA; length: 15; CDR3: CASSYSLGEQETQYF; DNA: TGCGCCAGCAGTTACTCGTTAGGAGAGCAAGAGACCCAGTACTTC
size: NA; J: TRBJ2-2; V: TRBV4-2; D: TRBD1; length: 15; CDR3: CASSHRGSVTGELFF; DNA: TGTGCCAGCAGTCACAGGGGATCGGTCACCGGGGAGCTGTTTTTT
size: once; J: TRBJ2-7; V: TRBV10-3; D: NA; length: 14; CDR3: CAISSQGPSYEQYF; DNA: TGTGCCATCAGCTCCCAGGGGCCTTCCTACGAGCAGTACTTC
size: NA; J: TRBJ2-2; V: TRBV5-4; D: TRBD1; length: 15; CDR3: CASRDRGQNTGELFF; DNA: TGTGCCAGCCGGGACAGGGGGCAAAACACCGGGGAGCTGTTTTTT
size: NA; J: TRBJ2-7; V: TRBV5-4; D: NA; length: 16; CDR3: CASSQHQRASSYEQYF; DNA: TGTGCCAGCAGTCAACACCAGCGGGCGAGCTCCTACGAGCAGTACTTC
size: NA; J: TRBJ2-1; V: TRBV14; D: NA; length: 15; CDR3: CASSLGLLSYNEQFF; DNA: TGTGCCAGCAGCCTGGGCCTCCTGTCCTACAATGAGCAGTTCTTC
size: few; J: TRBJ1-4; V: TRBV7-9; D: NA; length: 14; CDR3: CASSLGAGDEKLFF; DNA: TGTGCCAGCAGCTTAGGCGCAGGGGATGAAAAACTGTTTTTT
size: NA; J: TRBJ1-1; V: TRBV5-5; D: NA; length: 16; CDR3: CASSLEWPNRGTEAFF; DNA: TGTGCCAGCAGCTTGGAGTGGCCTAATCGGGGGACTGAAGCTTTCTTT
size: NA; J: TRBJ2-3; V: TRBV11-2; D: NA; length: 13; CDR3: CASSFRDFYQKYF; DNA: TGTGCCAGCAGCTTCCGGGACTTCTATCAGAAGTATTTT
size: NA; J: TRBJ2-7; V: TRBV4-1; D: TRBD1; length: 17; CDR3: CASSQAFNRGLSYEQYF; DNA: TGCGCCAGCAGCCAAGCTTTTAACAGGGGTCTCTCCTACGAGCAGTACTTC
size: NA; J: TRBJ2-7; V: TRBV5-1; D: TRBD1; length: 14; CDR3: CASSNRDRGGKQYF; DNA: TGCGCCAGCAGCAACCGGGACAGGGGCGGAAAGCAGTACTTC
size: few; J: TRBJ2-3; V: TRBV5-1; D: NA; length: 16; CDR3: CASSLEADPSTDTQYF; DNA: TGCGCCAGCAGCTTGGAAGCCGATCCTAGCACAGATACGCAGTATTTT
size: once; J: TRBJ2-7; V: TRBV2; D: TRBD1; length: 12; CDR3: CAVRDRGMEQYF; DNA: TGTGCCGTCCGGGACAGAGGAATGGAGCAGTACTTC
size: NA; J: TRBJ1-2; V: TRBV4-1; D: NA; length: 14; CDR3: CASSPFHLSYGYTF; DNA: TGCGCCAGCAGCCCTTTTCACCTATCCTATGGCTACACCTTC
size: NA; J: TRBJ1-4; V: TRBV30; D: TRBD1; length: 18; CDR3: CAWRYRDRGIGTNEKLFF; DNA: TGTGCCTGGAGGTACCGGGACAGGGGGATTGGGACTAATGAAAAACTGTTTTTT
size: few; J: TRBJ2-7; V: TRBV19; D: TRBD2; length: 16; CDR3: CASSILGYSGSNEQYF; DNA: TGTGCCAGTAGTATACTGGGCTATAGCGGGTCCAACGAGCAGTACTTC
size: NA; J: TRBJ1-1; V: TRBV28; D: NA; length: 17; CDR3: CASSNRETYRAFTEAFF; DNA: TGTGCCAGCAGTAACCGAGAGACTTACAGGGCCTTCACTGAAGCTTTCTTT
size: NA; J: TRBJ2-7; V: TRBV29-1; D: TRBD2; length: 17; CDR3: CSVEGLAGGPGNYEQYF; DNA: TGCAGCGTTGAGGGACTAGCGGGGGGGCCGGGGAACTACGAGCAGTACTTC
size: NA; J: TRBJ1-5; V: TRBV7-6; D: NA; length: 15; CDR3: CASSLDGGANQPQHF; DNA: TGTGCCAGCAGCTTAGATGGGGGGGCCAATCAGCCCCAGCATTTT
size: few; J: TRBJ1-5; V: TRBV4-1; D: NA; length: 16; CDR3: CASSQDGFAGDQPQHF; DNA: TGCGCCAGCAGCCAAGATGGGTTCGCCGGGGATCAGCCCCAGCATTTT